The T cell receptor (beta chain) under discussion was sequenced for a study of T cell changes during pregnancy in multiple sclerosis. This clone was seen only a few times. There are 14 residues in the CDR3. V was shortened by 1 base and J by 3 bases, with 9 bases between the two germline ends. Germline lookup yields CDR1 MGHRA and CDR2 YSYEKL. Using immunoSEQ multiplex PCR, the repertoire was profiled, and TCRdb retains in-frame clones only, with some absent. The table records about 29,000 clones, around nine tenths of them present only once. This clonotype was obtained from a female donor with multiple sclerosis, enrolled in a pregnancy study. The sequencing here drew on CD8+ T cells from peripheral blood mononuclear cells, taken after pregnancy. The chain carries TRBV4-1 and TRBJ1-1; D is perhaps TRBD1 (5 bases). The CDR3 DNA reads as TGCGCCAGCAGCCAAGTAGCAGGGCACACTGAAGCTTTCTTT. Translating it yields CASSQVAGHTEAFF.